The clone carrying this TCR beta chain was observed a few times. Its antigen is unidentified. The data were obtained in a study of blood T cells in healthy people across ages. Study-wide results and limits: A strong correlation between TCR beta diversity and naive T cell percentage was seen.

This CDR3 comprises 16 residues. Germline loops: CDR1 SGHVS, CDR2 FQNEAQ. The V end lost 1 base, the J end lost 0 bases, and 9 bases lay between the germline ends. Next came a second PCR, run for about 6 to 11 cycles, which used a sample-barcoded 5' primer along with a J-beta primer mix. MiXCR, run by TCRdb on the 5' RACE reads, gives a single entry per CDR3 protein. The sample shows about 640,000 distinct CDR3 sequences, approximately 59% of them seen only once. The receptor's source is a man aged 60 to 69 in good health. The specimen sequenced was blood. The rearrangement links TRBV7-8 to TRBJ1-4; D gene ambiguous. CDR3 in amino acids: CASSLDGVATNEKLFF. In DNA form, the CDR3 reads TGTGCCAGCAGCTTAGATGGAGTTGCAACTAATGAAAAACTGTTTTTT.